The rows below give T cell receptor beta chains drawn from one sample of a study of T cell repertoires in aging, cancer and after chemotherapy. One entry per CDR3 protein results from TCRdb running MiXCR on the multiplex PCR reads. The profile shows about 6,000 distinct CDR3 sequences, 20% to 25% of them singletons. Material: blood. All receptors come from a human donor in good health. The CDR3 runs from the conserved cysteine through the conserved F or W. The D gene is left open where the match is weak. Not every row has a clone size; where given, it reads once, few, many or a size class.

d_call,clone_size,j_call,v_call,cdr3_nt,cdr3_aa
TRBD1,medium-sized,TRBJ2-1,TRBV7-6,TGTGCCAGCAGCTTAACAGGGGTACCATACAATGAGCAGTTCTTC,CASSLTGVPYNEQFF
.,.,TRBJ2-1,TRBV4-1,TGCGCCAGCAGCCCCAGGGGGGTGTCCCCGGGTGAGCAGTTCTTC,CASSPRGVSPGEQFF
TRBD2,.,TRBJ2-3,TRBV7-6,TGTGCCAGCAGCTTATCCAGGACTAGGTCCACAGATACGCAGTATTTT,CASSLSRTRSTDTQYF
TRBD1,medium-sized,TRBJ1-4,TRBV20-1,TGCAGTGCTACGACAGGGACAAGCGAAAAACTGTTTTTT,CSATTGTSEKLFF
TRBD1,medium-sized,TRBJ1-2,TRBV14,TGTGCCAGCAGCCAACGACAGGGACAAGTGAGTGGCTACACCTTC,CASSQRQGQVSGYTF
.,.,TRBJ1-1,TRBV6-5,TGTGCCAGCAGCCTCGAGGGGGGGACTGAAGCTTTCTTT,CASSLEGGTEAFF
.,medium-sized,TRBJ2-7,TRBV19,TGTGCCAGTAGTATTGACGGGTATAGCTCCTACGAGCAGTACTTC,CASSIDGYSSYEQYF
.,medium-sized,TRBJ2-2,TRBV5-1,TGCGCCAGCAGCTTGTTACGAGCGGCCGGGGAGCTGTTTTTT,CASSLLRAAGELFF
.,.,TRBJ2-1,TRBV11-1,TGTGCCAGCAGTGAATACTTATCGGGGGTCGACGACAATGAGCAGTTCTTC,CASSEYLSGVDDNEQFF
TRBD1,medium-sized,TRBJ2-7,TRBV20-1,TGCAGTGCTAGACGGCAGGGGGATCTGAGGGAGCAGTACTTC,CSARRQGDLREQYF
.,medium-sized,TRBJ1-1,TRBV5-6,TGTGCCAGCAGCTTGGGGGCCAACACTGAAGCTTTCTTT,CASSLGANTEAFF
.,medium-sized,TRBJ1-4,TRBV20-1,TGCAGTGCTAGAGAAGGTACGCGTGAAAAACTGTTTTTT,CSAREGTREKLFF
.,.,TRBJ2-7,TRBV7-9,TGTGCCAGCAGCTTAGGGGAGGACGAGCAGTACTTC,CASSLGEDEQYF
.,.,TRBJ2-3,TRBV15,TGTGCCACCAGCCGTATACGAAATTCTGGACAGCCCACAGATACGCAGTATTTT,CATSRIRNSGQPTDTQYF
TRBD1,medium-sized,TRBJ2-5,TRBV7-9,TGTGCCAGCAGCTTAGACAGGGGACAAGAGACCCAGTACTTC,CASSLDRGQETQYF
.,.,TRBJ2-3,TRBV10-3,TGTGCCATTCAGGGGAGTGCAGATACGCAGTATTTT,CAIQGSADTQYF
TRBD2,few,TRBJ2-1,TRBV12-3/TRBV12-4,TGTGCCAGCACCCCCCGACTAGCGCGGAATGAGCAGTTCTTC,CASTPRLARNEQFF
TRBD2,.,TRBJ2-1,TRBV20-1,TGCAGCAGTGCTAGAGTGAGTAGCGGGAGGTCCTACAATGAGCAGTTCTTC,CSSARVSSGRSYNEQFF
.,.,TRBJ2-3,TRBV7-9,TGTGCCAGCAGCTCAGTGAGCACAGATACGCAGTATTTT,CASSSVSTDTQYF
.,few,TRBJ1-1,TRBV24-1,TGTGCCACCAGTGGTGGTGGTGGCACTGAAGCTTTCTTT,CATSGGGGTEAFF
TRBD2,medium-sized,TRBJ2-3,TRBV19,TGTGCCAGTAGGCGGGGGGGAGATACGCAGTATTTT,CASRRGGDTQYF
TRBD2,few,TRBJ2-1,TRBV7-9,TGTGCCAGCAGCCCCCAGACTAGCGGGAGCTCCTACAATGAGCAGTTCTTC,CASSPQTSGSSYNEQFF